This passage covers 30 T cell receptor beta chains from one sample sequenced in a study of CD8+ T cells in alopecia areata. RNA extraction was followed by reverse transcription into cDNA, which acted as the sequencing template. Assay used: immunoSEQ multiplex PCR; TCRdb lists only in-frame clones, some missing. Here the sample spans over 100,000 clones, about 50% being singletons. The treatment here: oral pan-JAK inhibitor, 5-10 mg twice daily. Sequenced material: CD4+ T cells sorted from blood, taken at week 4, from a patient treated with tofacitinib. The receptors derive from a human donor with alopecia areata.

V and J are TRBV9 and TRBJ2-7; the match to TRBD2 covers 7 bases. The V segment lost 0 bases and the J segment 1 base; nucleotides outside the gene matches: 4. Germline lookup yields CDR1 SGDLS and CDR2 YYNGEE. The CDR3 runs 15 residues. DNA for the CDR3: TGTGCCAGCAGCGTAGGGGGAGGGGATTCCTACGAGCAGTACTTC. Encoded protein: CASSVGGGDSYEQYF. The entire variable domain, with the rest obtained from reference TRBV9 and TRBJ2-7, is as follows: DSGVTQTPKHLITATGQRVTLRCSPRSGDLSVYWYQQSLDQGLQFLIQYYNGEERAKGNILERFSAQQFPDLHSELNLSSLELGDSALYFCASSVGGGDSYEQYFGPGTRLTVT.

This chain joins TRBV5-1 and TRBJ1-1; D remains unclear. The CDR3 extends over 15 amino acids. The germline V and J ends were trimmed by 1 base and 1 base, with 11 bases remaining between them. Germline loops: CDR1 SGHRS, CDR2 YFSETQ. This chain's CDR3 is CASSLLPVSNTEAFF. The DNA for the CDR3 is TGCGCCAGCAGCTTGCTTCCAGTCTCGAACACTGAAGCTTTCTTT.

Only a few counts were recorded for this clone. Other DNA sequences within the sample encode an identical CDR3. This chain uses TRBV5-1 with TRBJ2-3; D not resolved. Germline CDR1 reads SGHRS; CDR2 reads YFSETQ. Between the trimmed V and J ends, which lost 0 bases and 5 bases, there was a span of 4 bases. This CDR3 is built from 12 residues. The CDR3 sequence: CASSLDRDTQYF. The CDR3 nucleotides are TGCGCCAGCAGCTTGGACCGAGATACGCAGTATTTT. The full variable domain, completed using reference TRBV5-1 and TRBJ2-3, is KAGVTQTPRYLIKTRGQQVTLSCSPISGHRSVSWYQQTPGQGLQFLFEYFSETQRNKGNFPGRFSGRQFSNSRSEMNVSTLELGDSALYLCASSLDRDTQYFGPGTRLTVL.

This clone was recorded once. V usage is TRBV30 and J usage is TRBJ2-7; 7 bases are a match to TRBD1. After removal of 2 bases from V and 4 bases from J, the junction contained 11 bases not matched to a gene. This CDR3 region has 15 residues. Germline CDR1 GTSNPN, CDR2 SVGIG (reference sequence). Here the CDR3 reads CAWSRQGSGPYEQYF. CDR3 in DNA: TGTGCCTGGAGTAGACAGGGTTCAGGTCCGTACGAGCAGTACTTC.

This chain joins TRBV27 and TRBJ1-5; the D gene is possibly TRBD1 (5 bases). V was shortened by 5 bases and J by 2 bases, with 13 bases between the two germline ends. Germline V gives CDR1 MNHEY, CDR2 SMNVEV (reference sequence). This CDR3 region has 15 residues. CDR3 nucleotides: TGTGCCAGCAGTAGGACATGGACCGGCAATCAGCCCCAGCATTTT. Translating gives CASSRTWTGNQPQHF.

The chain couples TRBV29-1 to TRBJ1-2, with D possibly TRBD1 on 6 matching bases. Trimming stripped 1 base from V and 7 bases from J, with 13 bases between. Per the germline V gene, CDR1 is SQVTM and CDR2 is ANQGSEA. There are 13 residues in the CDR3. CDR3 in DNA: TGCAGCGTTGAAGGGGGCAGGGGCCCTGGCTACACCTTC. Translation gives CSVEGGRGPGYTF.

The V call is TRBV2, the J call TRBJ1-5; the D is unclear. Trimming removed 2 bases from V and 4 bases from J, with 6 bases in between. CDR1 and CDR2 from the germline V gene are SNHLY and FYNNEI. The CDR3 has 13 residues. The CDR3 spells CASSEQENQPQHF. In nucleotides, the CDR3 is TGTGCCAGCAGTGAACAGGAGAATCAGCCCCAGCATTTT. The full variable domain, rest sourced from reference TRBV2 and TRBJ1-5, is EPEVTQTPSHQVTQMGQEVILRCVPISNHLYFYWYRQILGQKVEFLVSFYNNEISEKSEIFDDQFSVERPDGSNFTLKIRSTKLEDSAMYFCASSEQENQPQHFGDGTRLSIL.

The sample holds one count of this clone. The chain links TRBV5-1 to TRBJ2-1; TRBD2 aligns across 9 bases. This CDR3 has 15 amino acids. CDR1 and CDR2 (germline): SGHRS, YFSETQ. The V gene end was trimmed by 4 bases and the J gene end by 2 bases; junction bases not matched to a gene: 4. CDR3 amino acids: CASSVGLATYNEQFF. The CDR3 coding sequence is TGCGCCAGCAGCGTGGGACTAGCCACCTACAATGAGCAGTTCTTC.

V is TRBV4-1 and J is TRBJ2-5; D is perhaps TRBD1 or TRBD2 (5 bases each). The CDR3 covers 14 residues. In germline, CDR1 is MGHRA, CDR2 YSYEKL. V was pared by 3 bases and J by 3 bases, with 11 bases between. CDR3 nucleotide sequence: TGCGCCAGCAGCCAGGGGGTCTCGGAAGAGACCCAGTACTTC. Translated: CASSQGVSEETQYF.

This chain connects TRBV6-1 to TRBJ1-1; TRBD1 matches 7 bases. With 6 bases clipped from V and 5 bases from J, the junction kept 3 bases outside the gene matches. CDR1 is MNHNS and CDR2 is SASEGT in the germline V gene. There are 12 residues in the CDR3. The CDR3 bases are TGTGCCAGCAGGAGACAGGGTACTGAAGCTTTCTTT. It specifies CASRRQGTEAFF.

The chain joins TRBV29-1 to TRBJ1-1; 7 nucleotides line up with TRBD1. After removal of 6 bases from V and 6 bases from J, the junction contained 4 bases not matched to a gene. Germline lookup yields CDR1 SQVTM and CDR2 ANQGSEA. The CDR3 has 11 amino acids. Written as DNA, the CDR3 is TGCAGCGTGATGGGACAGTCTGAAGCTTTCTTT. Encoded protein: CSVMGQSEAFF.

The rearrangement uses TRBV5-1 and TRBJ2-2; D remains ambiguous. V was trimmed by 0 bases and J by 4 bases, leaving 10 bases between them. Per germline, CDR1 SGHRS and CDR2 YFSETQ. The CDR3 covers 15 residues. CDR3 nucleotides: TGCGCCAGCAGCTTGGATGGACCCCGCACCGGGGAGCTGTTTTTT. Translation gives CASSLDGPRTGELFF.

This clone came up a few times. The V and J genes are TRBV2 and TRBJ1-2; D unclear. The CDR3 runs to 12 residues. V lost 2 bases, J lost 11 bases, and 12 bases lay in between. Germline assignment: CDR1 SNHLY and CDR2 FYNNEI. The chain's CDR3 is CASSESRATYTF. For the CDR3, the DNA is TGTGCCAGCAGTGAATCGAGGGCCACTTACACCTTC.

V usage is TRBV6-6 and J usage is TRBJ1-5, with 7 bases that match TRBD1. This CDR3 region has 16 residues. V lost 5 bases and J lost 0; bases outside the gene matches: 7. CDR1 MNHNY and CDR2 SVGAGI come from the germline V gene (reference sequence). The CDR3 DNA sequence: TGTGCCAGCAGTACGGGACAGAGATATAGCAATCAGCCCCAGCATTTT. Protein product: CASSTGQRYSNQPQHF.

The chain carries TRBV30 and TRBJ1-4, with D perhaps TRBD1 (5 bases). Looked up from germline, CDR1 is GTSNPN and CDR2 is SVGIG (reference sequence). This CDR3 comprises 15 residues. The germline V and J ends were trimmed by 3 bases and 7 bases, with 18 bases remaining between them. CDR3: CAWRMGVLGGEKLFF. Here the CDR3 DNA reads TGTGCCTGGAGAATGGGGGTCCTTGGCGGTGAAAAACTGTTTTTT.

This chain joins TRBV9 and TRBJ1-1; unclear D gene. This CDR3 is 14 amino acids long. Germline V lookup: CDR1 SGDLS, CDR2 YYNGEE. Trimming took off 0 bases at V and 2 bases at J, with 8 bases between the two ends. CDR3 protein: CASSVGPDNTEAFF. The CDR3 DNA sequence: TGTGCCAGCAGCGTAGGACCCGATAACACTGAAGCTTTCTTT.

This chain links TRBV4-1 with TRBJ2-3; D remains unclear. V dropped 9 bases and J dropped 3 bases, with 13 bases sitting between them. Germline V gene lookup returns CDR1 MGHRA and CDR2 YSYEKL. The CDR3 runs 13 residues. CDR3 region: CARNKVNTDTQYF. Written as DNA, the CDR3 is TGCGCCAGGAATAAGGTGAATACAGATACGCAGTATTTT.

V usage is TRBV6-1 and J usage is TRBJ2-3; D perhaps matches TRBD1 (6 bases). In germline, CDR1 is MNHNS, CDR2 SASEGT. The V gene lost 9 bases and the J gene lost 4 bases, with 17 bases spanning the gap. This CDR3 has 14 residues. The CDR3 loop reads CASLQGLYPDTQYF. In nucleotides, the CDR3 is TGTGCCAGTTTACAGGGTCTATACCCAGATACGCAGTATTTT.

The chain joins TRBV29-1 to TRBJ2-7, with TRBD2 as a possible D gene (6 bases). Trimming shortened V by 5 bases and J by 5 bases, and 22 bases separated the two germline ends. Looked up from germline, CDR1 is SQVTM and CDR2 is ANQGSEA. CDR3 length: 15 residues. The CDR3 DNA reads as TGCAGCGTTATTCCCCCTGGCGGGACGTTTGACGAGCAGTACTTC. Protein product: CSVIPPGGTFDEQYF.

This sequence joins TRBV30 and TRBJ2-7, with 9 positions matching TRBD2. CDR3 length: 16 amino acids. The germline CDR1 and CDR2 sequences are GTSNPN and SVGIG (reference sequence). J lost 1 base, V lost 2 bases, and 9 bases had no gene match. CDR3 DNA: TGTGCCTGGAGTAAGAGTGGCGGGAGGGCGTCCTACGAGCAGTACTTC. Translated: CAWSKSGGRASYEQYF.

This clone was found many times. The rearrangement links TRBV7-2 to TRBJ2-7, with 9 bases identical to TRBD2. Germline V lookup: CDR1 SGHTA, CDR2 FQGNSA. CDR3 length: 14 amino acids. V was clipped by 1 base and J by 2 bases; unmatched bases: 0. The CDR3 DNA sequence: TGTGCCAGCAGCTTAGGCGGGGGGGCCTACGAGCAGTACTTC. It is translated as CASSLGGGAYEQYF.

About this clone: A read error may account for a junction end that differs from germline. This sequence joins TRBV29-1 and TRBJ1-4, with a possible D match to TRBD1 (5 bases). The CDR3 sequence is 14 residues long. Germline V lookup: CDR1 SQVTM, CDR2 ANQGSEA. For the CDR3, the DNA is TGCAGCGTGGAAGAGAAGGGGTGGGATGAAAAACTGTTTTTT. This encodes CSVEEKGWDEKLFF.

The chain joins TRBV6-5 to TRBJ1-4; D gene unclear. The CDR3 has 14 amino acids. Germline CDR1 MNHEY, CDR2 SVGAGI. The V end lost 5 bases, the J end lost 5 bases, and 12 bases lay between the germline ends. CDR3 protein: CASSGGRANEKLFF. DNA of the CDR3: TGTGCCAGCAGTGGCGGACGGGCGAATGAAAAACTGTTTTTT.

This clone was found a few times. J is TRBJ2-3 and V is TRBV19; unclear D gene. The V end was cut by 6 bases, the J end by 6 bases, with 16 bases between. The germline V gene has CDR1 LNHDA and CDR2 SQIVND (reference sequence). This CDR3 contains 14 residues. CDR3 amino acids: CASSAGPPRDTQYF. The CDR3 DNA follows: TGTGCCAGTAGCGCCGGACCCCCCCGGGATACGCAGTATTTT.

On this clone: Other DNA sequences in the same sample also yield this CDR3. This CDR3 reads CSAGGSYEQYF. The CDR3 coding sequence is TGCAGCGCCGGGGGGTCCTACGAGCAGTACTTC. J is TRBJ2-7 and V is TRBV29-1; 7 bases fit TRBD2. Trimming took 7 bases from V and 1 from J; bases not matched to a gene: 1. This CDR3 is 11 amino acids long. Germline CDR1 SQVTM, CDR2 ANQGSEA.

This chain connects TRBV6-5 to TRBJ1-5; D is unresolved. V gave up 4 bases and J gave up 7 bases, with 14 bases separating them. CDR1 is MNHEY, CDR2 SVGAGI, per germline. The CDR3 runs 14 residues. The CDR3 reads CASSFDPILQPQHF. Written as DNA, the CDR3 is TGTGCCAGCAGTTTTGACCCGATTTTACAGCCCCAGCATTTT.

This clone was observed a few times. The rearrangement uses TRBV7-9 and TRBJ1-4; TRBD1 is a possible D gene (5 bases). CDR1 and CDR2 (germline): SEHNR, FQNEAQ (reference sequence). V lost 1 base and J lost 10, with 13 bases in between. The CDR3 has 14 residues. The CDR3 bases are TGTGCCAGCAGCTTAGGATTTGGGGCCGTAAAACTGTTTTTT. Its translation is CASSLGFGAVKLFF.

V and J are TRBV10-3 and TRBJ1-2, with no clear D. The CDR3 contains 11 residues. Deletions cut 4 bases from V and 4 bases from J, with 4 bases between. Germline lookup yields CDR1 ENHRY and CDR2 SYGVKD. The CDR3 nucleotides are TGTGCCATCAGTGTCGCCTATGGCTACACCTTC. Translation gives CAISVAYGYTF.

This clone was observed a handful of times. The chain links TRBV30 to TRBJ2-3; D is perhaps TRBD1 (6 bases). The CDR3 length is 13 residues. The V end was cut by 3 bases, the J end by 3 bases, with 10 bases between. In germline, CDR1 is GTSNPN, CDR2 SVGIG (reference sequence). CDR3 loop: CAWRPDRTDTQYF. CDR3 coding DNA: TGTGCCTGGAGGCCGGACAGAACAGATACGCAGTATTTT. Supplemented by reference TRBV30 and TRBJ2-3, the full variable domain reads SQTIHQWPATLVQPVGSPLSLECTVEGTSNPNLYWYRQAAGRGLQLLFYSVGIGQISSEVPQNLSASRPQDRQFILSSKKLLLSDSGFYLCAWRPDRTDTQYFGPGTRLTVL.

The chain links TRBV4-2 to TRBJ1-2; tentative D call: TRBD1 (5 bases). CDR1 is LGHNA, CDR2 YNFKEQ, per germline. This CDR3 region has 16 residues. The ends were cut back, 0 bases at V and 3 bases at J, with 14 bases in the middle. The CDR3 here is CASSQEGLEGYYGYTF. CDR3 coding DNA: TGTGCCAGCAGCCAAGAGGGCCTAGAGGGGTACTATGGCTACACCTTC.